These T cell receptor beta chains were read from a single sample in a study of blood T cells in healthy people across ages. One entry per CDR3 protein results from TCRdb running MiXCR on the 5' RACE reads. The table has around 990,000 distinct CDR3 sequences, approximately 38% seen once; the top ten hold about an eighth. The sample taken for sequencing was blood. All receptors derive from a man younger than 35 in good health. CDR3s include the opening cysteine and the closing phenylalanine or tryptophan.

J | V | CDR3
TRBJ1-2 | TRBV2 | CASSVGTADRLSGHYGYTF
TRBJ1-4 | TRBV6-2/TRBV6-3 | CASSYAGATNEKLFF
TRBJ1-2 | TRBV9 | CASNPGTDHYGYTF
TRBJ2-1 | TRBV6-5 | CASSPQQGAGEQFF
TRBJ1-6 | TRBV12-3/TRBV12-4 | CASSVSGQNNSPPHF
TRBJ1-2 | TRBV27 | CASSRGPSGGYTF
TRBJ2-3 | TRBV29-1 | CSPERRDTQYF
TRBJ2-7 | TRBV11-2 | CASSRPGRKGCEQYF
NA | TRBV28 | CATRRQGRETQYF
TRBJ1-1 | TRBV28 | CASRRQDMNTEAFF
TRBJ2-5 | TRBV6-5 | CASSMSLAGEQETQYF
TRBJ2-5 | TRBV29-1 | CSVDRYGGAETQYF
TRBJ1-2 | TRBV30 | CAWSTGPNYGYTF
TRBJ2-5 | TRBV7-3 | CASSLYPGVIKETQYF
TRBJ1-3 | TRBV18 | CASSQGQMDSGNTIYF
TRBJ1-2 | TRBV29-1 | CSVGRIGVNYSYTF
TRBJ2-1 | TRBV2 | CASSWGVEIDEQFF
TRBJ2-3 | TRBV12-3/TRBV12-4 | CASSLRVGTDTQYF
TRBJ1-2 | TRBV29-1 | CSVEGVQGSGYGYTF
TRBJ2-3 | TRBV4-2 | CASSLKTGTRGTDTQYF
TRBJ2-7 | TRBV7-9 | CASSLLPGLAGSYEQYF
TRBJ2-3 | TRBV15 | CATSIGLASTDTQYF
TRBJ1-4 | TRBV6-8 | CASSQTGRASEGTNEKLFF
TRBJ2-5 | TRBV6-6 | CASSYLGGTHSRETQYF
TRBJ2-7 | TRBV20-1 | CSAVRDRPYEQYF
TRBJ2-6 | TRBV12-3/TRBV12-4 | CAIRTGSGANVLTF
TRBJ1-2 | TRBV10-3 | CAISESQLQVSYGYTF
TRBJ1-4 | TRBV3-1 | CASRRSPGKLFF
TRBJ1-2 | TRBV20-1 | CSATRPPANYGYTF
TRBJ2-3 | TRBV10-3 | CAISETGTGGTDTQYF
TRBJ2-3 | TRBV12-3/TRBV12-4 | CASSPRDATDTQYF
TRBJ2-1 | TRBV20-1 | CSARGAGAGGYNEQFF
TRBJ2-3 | TRBV27 | CASGSTRTDTQYF
TRBJ2-1 | TRBV2 | CATRGGTTNNEQFF
TRBJ1-2 | TRBV27 | CASSYGQTNYGYTF